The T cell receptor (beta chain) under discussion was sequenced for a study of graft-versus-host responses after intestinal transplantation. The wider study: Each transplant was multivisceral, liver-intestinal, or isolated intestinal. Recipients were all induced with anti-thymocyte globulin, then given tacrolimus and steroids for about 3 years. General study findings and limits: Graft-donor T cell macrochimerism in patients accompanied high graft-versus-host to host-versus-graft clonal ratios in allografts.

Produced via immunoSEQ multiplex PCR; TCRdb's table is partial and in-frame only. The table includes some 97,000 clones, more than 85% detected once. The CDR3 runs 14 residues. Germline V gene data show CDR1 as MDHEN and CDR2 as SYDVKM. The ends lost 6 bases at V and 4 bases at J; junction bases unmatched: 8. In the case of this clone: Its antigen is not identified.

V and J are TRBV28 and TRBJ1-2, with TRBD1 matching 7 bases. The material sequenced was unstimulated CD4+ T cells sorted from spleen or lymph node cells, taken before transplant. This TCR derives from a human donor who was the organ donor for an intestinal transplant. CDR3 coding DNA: TGTGCCAGCAGAGGAAAGGGGGCTGTCTATGGCTACACCTTC. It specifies CASRGKGAVYGYTF.